The 18 T cell receptor beta chains below come from one sample, sequenced in a study of OX40 agonist ivuxolimab in advanced cancers. Receptors were amplified or captured by the immunoSEQ multiplex PCR assay. TCRdb re-hosts the immuneACCESS table, in-frame sequences only. Its copies lack some clones; in the studies checked, an unresolved V gene accounts for under half of them, and the cause for the rest is not known. The sample table shows about 68,000 clones, and about nine tenths are seen once. Around 6.3% of the sample lies in the top ten. Sequenced here: CD4+ or CD8+ T cells sorted from blood, sampled in a trial of the OX40 agonist ivuxolimab. All receptors come from an adult with an advanced solid tumor such as melanoma, head and neck, liver or kidney cancer.

This clone was seen a single time. The genes are TRBV2 and TRBJ2-1; D unclear. V lost 11 bases to trimming and J lost 0 bases, with 11 bases between them. CDR3 length equals 13 residues. Germline-derived CDR1 and CDR2 are SNHLY and FYNNEI. For the CDR3, the DNA is TGTGCCCTACAGCTGAGCTCCTACAATGAGCAGTTCTTC. Residues: CALQLSSYNEQFF.

The rearrangement joins TRBV27 to TRBJ1-5; the match to TRBD1 covers 7 bases. Trimming at V came to 5 bases and at J to 3 bases, leaving 4 bases not matched to a gene. The germline gives CDR1 MNHEY, CDR2 SMNVEV (reference sequence). The CDR3 contains 14 residues. The CDR3 sequence: CASSRQGVNQPQHF. CDR3 bases: TGTGCCAGCAGTCGACAGGGAGTCAATCAGCCCCAGCATTTT.

The rearrangement uses TRBV5-4 and TRBJ2-7, with D tentatively TRBD2 (6 bases). The CDR3 is 14 amino acids. Germline assignment: CDR1 SGHNT and CDR2 YYREEE (reference sequence). V was clipped by 3 bases and J by 4 bases, with 14 bases between them. The CDR3 loop is CASSSRGLPYEQYF. The CDR3 DNA sequence: TGTGCCAGCAGCTCCCGGGGACTGCCTTACGAGCAGTACTTC.

The gene calls are TRBV4-2 and TRBJ2-3; possibly TRBD2 for D (6 bases). The germline V gene encodes CDR1 LGHNA and CDR2 YNFKEQ. The CDR3 spans 16 residues. Trimming took off 2 bases at V and 2 bases at J, with 14 bases between the two ends. CDR3 nucleotides: TGTGCCAGCAGCCAAAGGAGGGGCTCCCTCACAGATACGCAGTATTTT. Protein product: CASSQRRGSLTDTQYF.

This clone was seen only a few times. In nucleotides, the CDR3 is TGTGCCAGCAGTGAGGGGGCACGGTATGAAGCTTTCTTT. Translation: CASSEGARYEAFF. The genes are TRBV6-1 and TRBJ1-1; weak D call: TRBD1 (6 bases). With 3 bases removed from V and 7 bases from J, the gap between germline ends came to 12 bases. This CDR3 is built from 13 residues. Germline CDR1 reads MNHNS; CDR2 reads SASEGT.

The chain is built from TRBV2 and TRBJ2-1; D gene unclear. The germline gives CDR1 SNHLY, CDR2 FYNNEI. With 2 bases removed from V and 8 bases from J, the gap between germline ends came to 4 bases. CDR3 length: 11 amino acids. The CDR3 sequence is CASSEWDEQFF. Here the CDR3 DNA reads TGTGCCAGCAGTGAATGGGATGAGCAGTTCTTC.

The chain links TRBV28 to TRBJ1-2, with D unresolved. The CDR3 loop spans 14 amino acids. Trimming removed 5 bases at V and 6 bases at J, with 16 bases between. Germline V CDR1 and CDR2: MDHEN, SYDVKM. The CDR3 DNA sequence: TGTGCCAGCAGTCCTACTAGTGGATTCGATGGCTACACCTTC. Translated: CASSPTSGFDGYTF.

The rearrangement joins TRBV7-3 to TRBJ2-2, with 8 bases that match TRBD2. Looked up from germline, CDR1 is SGHTA and CDR2 is FQGTGA. V trimming: 9 bases; J trimming: 0 bases; junction bases outside the gene matches: 3. The CDR3 extends over 14 amino acids. The CDR3 region has the DNA TGTGCCAGTCAACTAGCGGCGAACACCGGGGAGCTGTTTTTT. Residues: CASQLAANTGELFF.

The V gene is TRBV27, the J gene TRBJ2-1; no firm D call. Looked up from germline, CDR1 is MNHEY and CDR2 is SMNVEV (reference sequence). Deletions cut 7 bases from V and 0 bases from J, with 13 bases between. This CDR3 has 15 residues. For the CDR3, the DNA is TGTGCCAGCACCTCCGGAATACGCTCCTACAATGAGCAGTTCTTC. It encodes CASTSGIRSYNEQFF.

The V call is TRBV6-6, the J call TRBJ2-2; TRBD1 is a possible D gene (5 bases). This CDR3 has 13 residues. CDR1 is MNHNY and CDR2 is SVGAGI in the germline V gene (reference sequence). V was clipped by 5 bases and J by 5 bases, with 9 bases between them. The CDR3 region is CASSPRETGELFF. CDR3 bases: TGTGCCAGCAGTCCCAGGGAAACCGGGGAGCTGTTTTTT.

V is TRBV7-9 and J is TRBJ1-5, with D possibly being TRBD1 (5 bases). The germline V and J ends were trimmed by 1 base and 4 bases, with 8 bases remaining between them. The length of the CDR3 is 14 residues. Looked up from germline, CDR1 is SEHNR and CDR2 is FQNEAQ (reference sequence). In DNA, the CDR3 is TGTGCCAGCAGCTTAGGGGGGGGAAATCAGCCCCAGCATTTT. Protein sequence: CASSLGGGNQPQHF.

Many counts were recorded for this clone. This chain joins TRBV28 and TRBJ1-5; D unresolved. V lost 6 bases and J lost 0, with 12 bases in between. Germline V CDR1 and CDR2: MDHEN, SYDVKM. CDR3 length equals 15 residues. The CDR3 reads CASRDDGDSNQPQHF. The CDR3 nucleotides read TGTGCCAGCAGAGACGACGGAGATAGCAATCAGCCCCAGCATTTT.

The genes are TRBV7-6 and TRBJ2-2; D gene unclear. CDR1 and CDR2 from the germline V gene are SGHVS and FNYEAQ. This CDR3 comprises 14 residues. V lost 5 bases and J lost 3, with 10 bases in between. The CDR3 DNA is TGTGCCAGCAGCGTCCAACCTTACACCGGGGAGCTGTTTTTT. It codes for CASSVQPYTGELFF.

The V gene is TRBV19, the J gene TRBJ2-5; no reliable D call. Looked up from germline, CDR1 is LNHDA and CDR2 is SQIVND (reference sequence). Deletions cut 6 bases from V and 4 bases from J, with 18 bases between. The CDR3 consists of 15 residues. The CDR3 sequence is CASSDGLGHLETQYF. Here the CDR3 DNA reads TGTGCCAGTAGCGATGGATTGGGCCACTTAGAGACCCAGTACTTC.

As for this clone: An end of the junction does not agree with germline; a read error may underlie this. This chain links TRBV5-1 with TRBJ2-7; D is uncertain. From germline, CDR1 is SGHRS and CDR2 YFSETQ. The CDR3 consists of 12 residues. Written as DNA, the CDR3 is TGTGCCAGCAGCTTTAGCTCCTACGAGCAGTACTTC. Translating gives CASSFSSYEQYF. The full variable domain, its missing parts supplied by reference TRBV5-1 and TRBJ2-7, is KAGVTQTPRYLIKTRGQQVTLSCSPISGHRSVSWYQQTPGQGLQFLFEYFSETQRNKGNFPGRFSGRQFSNSRSEMNVSTLELGDSALYLCASSFSSYEQYFGPGTRLTVT.

V usage is TRBV30 and J usage is TRBJ2-7; TRBD1 is a possible D gene (5 bases). The CDR3 has 13 amino acids. The germline gives CDR1 GTSNPN, CDR2 SVGIG (reference sequence). V was shortened by 2 bases and J by 4 bases, with 12 bases between the two germline ends. The chain's CDR3 is CAWSLARAYEQYF. The CDR3 DNA reads as TGTGCCTGGAGTCTGGCCAGGGCGTACGAGCAGTACTTC.

V is TRBV7-9 and J is TRBJ1-2; TRBD1 might be the D (6 bases). V was shortened by 1 base and J by 4 bases, with 13 bases between the two germline ends. The CDR3 contains 15 residues. From germline, CDR1 is SEHNR and CDR2 FQNEAQ (reference sequence). For the CDR3, the DNA is TGTGCCAGCAGCTTAGTTCCAGGGGATTCCTATGGCTACACCTTC. Residues: CASSLVPGDSYGYTF. The variable domain in full, completed from reference TRBV7-9 and TRBJ1-2, reads DTGVSQNPRHKITKRGQNVTFRCDPISEHNRLYWYRQTLGQGPEFLTYFQNEAQLEKSRLLSDRFSAERPKGSFSTLEIQRTEQGDSAMYLCASSLVPGDSYGYTFGSGTRLTVV.

The V and J genes are TRBV10-3 and TRBJ2-7, with D perhaps TRBD1 (6 bases). The ends were cut back, 2 bases at V and 3 bases at J, with 14 bases in the middle. This CDR3 has 15 residues. The germline V gene has CDR1 ENHRY and CDR2 SYGVKD. The CDR3 nucleotides are TGTGCCATCAGTGAGGACAGGTCAGGGTACTACGAGCAGTACTTC. Its protein product is CAISEDRSGYYEQYF.